A selection of T cell receptor beta chains follows, all from one sample in a study of siplizumab effects on memory and regulatory T cells. Measured with immunoSEQ multiplex PCR; TCRdb has only the in-frame clones, and not every one. In the table there are approximately 46,000 clones, over 90% of which are singletons. The sample was CD8+ T cells sorted from blood. These receptors originate from a human donor in good health. The CDR3 runs from the conserved cysteine through the conserved F or W. The order of the fields is CDR3 length, J gene, clone size, D gene, V gene, CDR3 protein, CDR3 DNA. The D gene is left open where the match is weak. Only part of the rows carry a size: once, few, many, or a class if the clone is expanded.

len: 14
j_gene: TRBJ2-1
abundance: NA
d_gene: NA
v_gene: TRBV7-9
CDR3aa: CASSRSGPGNEQFF
CDR3nt: TGTGCCAGCAGCCGTAGCGGCCCGGGGAATGAGCAGTTCTTC

len: 15
j_gene: TRBJ1-2
abundance: NA
d_gene: NA
v_gene: TRBV15
CDR3aa: CATSPFGGLGYGYTF
CDR3nt: TGTGCCACCAGCCCATTCGGGGGGCTGGGCTATGGCTACACCTTC

len: 13
j_gene: TRBJ2-7
abundance: NA
d_gene: NA
v_gene: TRBV27
CDR3aa: CASSLGGSYEQYF
CDR3nt: TGTGCCAGCAGTTTGGGGGGATCCTACGAGCAGTACTTC

len: 16
j_gene: TRBJ1-1
abundance: once
d_gene: TRBD1
v_gene: TRBV19
CDR3aa: CASSASTGALNTEAFF
CDR3nt: TGTGCCAGTAGTGCGAGCACAGGGGCTTTGAACACTGAAGCTTTCTTT

len: 16
j_gene: TRBJ2-2
abundance: NA
d_gene: TRBD2
v_gene: TRBV5-4
CDR3aa: CASSLGLAVNTGELFF
CDR3nt: TGTGCCAGCAGCTTGGGACTAGCGGTTAACACCGGGGAGCTGTTTTTT

len: 18
j_gene: TRBJ2-1
abundance: NA
d_gene: NA
v_gene: TRBV21-1
CDR3aa: CASSKACGTSGRDNEQFF
CDR3nt: TGTGCCAGCAGCAAAGCTTGTGGGACTAGTGGACGGGACAATGAGCAGTTCTTC

len: 16
j_gene: TRBJ2-7
abundance: NA
d_gene: TRBD1
v_gene: TRBV13
CDR3aa: CASSPAGTGVPYEQYF
CDR3nt: TGTGCCAGCAGTCCAGCCGGGACAGGGGTACCCTACGAGCAGTACTTC

len: 16
j_gene: TRBJ1-4
abundance: NA
d_gene: TRBD1
v_gene: TRBV18
CDR3aa: CASSPGTASTNEKLFF
CDR3nt: TGTGCCAGCTCACCTGGGACAGCCTCAACTAATGAAAAACTGTTTTTT

len: 15
j_gene: TRBJ1-2
abundance: NA
d_gene: TRBD1
v_gene: TRBV5-6
CDR3aa: CASSLEAGGNYGYTF
CDR3nt: TGTGCCAGCAGCTTGGAGGCAGGGGGAAACTATGGCTACACCTTC

len: 10
j_gene: TRBJ1-2
abundance: NA
d_gene: NA
v_gene: TRBV29-1
CDR3aa: CSAVHYGYTF
CDR3nt: TGCAGCGCCGTGCACTATGGCTACACCTTC

len: 13
j_gene: TRBJ2-1
abundance: NA
d_gene: NA
v_gene: TRBV2
CDR3aa: CASSGTVYNEQFF
CDR3nt: TGTGCCAGCAGTGGGACCGTTTACAATGAGCAGTTCTTC